Listed below are T cell receptor beta chains from one sample, sequenced in a study of cytomegalovirus exposure and HLA in healthy donors. Assay used: immunoSEQ multiplex PCR; TCRdb lists only in-frame clones, some missing. The sample records approximately 220,000 clones, more than 65% being singletons. Sequenced input: PBMCs. The receptors stem from a young man in good health and CMV-seronegative. CDR3s include the opening cysteine and the closing phenylalanine or tryptophan. D genes are given only for firm matches. Clone size, where shown, is once, few, many, or a class for clones that have expanded.

D gene | J gene | V gene | clone size | CDR3 DNA | CDR3 protein
NA | TRBJ2-1 | TRBV6-5 | few | TGTGCCAGCAGTTCCGCAAACCGGTTCAATGAGCAGTTCTTC | CASSSANRFNEQFF
NA | TRBJ2-7 | TRBV4-1 | NA | TGCGCCAGCAGTTCTGGGGGGGCGAGCTCCTACGAGCAGTACTTC | CASSSGGASSYEQYF
TRBD2 | TRBJ2-5 | TRBV13 | few | TGTGCCAGCAGCTCTTCCGGGAGGGCGCAGGAGACCCAGTACTTC | CASSSSGRAQETQYF
NA | TRBJ2-2 | TRBV11-3 | NA | TGTGCCAGCAGCTTCGGAGGTTTAGGCACCGGGGAGCTGTTTTTT | CASSFGGLGTGELFF
NA | TRBJ2-2 | TRBV4-2 | NA | TGTGCCAGCAGCCAAGATTTTTCTAGCACCACCGGGGAGCTGTTTTTT | CASSQDFSSTTGELFF
TRBD2 | TRBJ2-1 | TRBV4-1 | NA | TGCGCCAGCAGCCGGGCGAGCGGACTAGCGGACAATGAGCAGTTCTTC | CASSRASGLADNEQFF
NA | TRBJ2-5 | TRBV5-1 | NA | TGCGCCAGCAGCTTGGAGCCGGGCCAAGAGACCCAGTACTTC | CASSLEPGQETQYF
NA | TRBJ1-4 | TRBV25-1 | medium-sized | TGTGCCAGCAGTGAATTCGGGGGGCAGAGGTTTTTT | CASSEFGGQRFF
TRBD1 | TRBJ1-1 | TRBV4-1 | NA | TGCACCAGCAGCTCCCTTCCGGGACAGGGGGCTGTCGAAGCTTTCTTT | CTSSSLPGQGAVEAFF
TRBD2 | TRBJ2-1 | TRBV5-4 | NA | TGTGCCAGCAGCCCCGGAGCGGGAAGAAACAATGAGCAGTTCTTC | CASSPGAGRNNEQFF
TRBD2 | TRBJ2-1 | TRBV9 | NA | TGTGCCAGCAGCGTAGAAAGGACTAGCGGATACAATGAGCAGTTCTTC | CASSVERTSGYNEQFF
NA | TRBJ2-7 | TRBV28 | NA | TGTGCCACCGTGGGGGGGGGCAAGTACGAGCAGTACTTC | CATVGGGKYEQYF
NA | TRBJ1-2 | TRBV2 | NA | TGTGCCAGCAGTACAGAGACTAACTATGGCTACACCTTC | CASSTETNYGYTF
TRBD1 | TRBJ1-2 | TRBV2 | NA | TGTGCCAGCAGTCCGGGACAGGACTATGGCTACACCTTC | CASSPGQDYGYTF
TRBD2 | TRBJ2-1 | TRBV5-4 | NA | TGTGCCAGCAGCTTGAAAGCGGGAGGTTACTACAATGAGCAGTTCTTC | CASSLKAGGYYNEQFF
NA | TRBJ1-5 | TRBV19 | NA | TGTGCCAGTAGTATAGTAACAGGGTCTGGTCAGCCCCAGCATTTT | CASSIVTGSGQPQHF
TRBD1 | TRBJ1-1 | TRBV30 | NA | TGTGCCTGGAGTGTACAGGGGGGCGAAGCTTTCTTT | CAWSVQGGEAFF
TRBD1 | TRBJ2-7 | TRBV5-4 | NA | TGTGCCAGCAGCTACGACAGGGGCTACGAGCAGTACTTC | CASSYDRGYEQYF
NA | TRBJ1-2 | TRBV10-3 | NA | TGTGCCATCAGAAGTGACAGGATAGATGGCTACACCTTC | CAIRSDRIDGYTF
TRBD2 | TRBJ2-3 | TRBV9 | NA | TGTGCCAGCAGCGTAGCATTAGCGGGGGCTAGCACAGATACGCAGTATTTT | CASSVALAGASTDTQYF
NA | TRBJ2-7 | TRBV6-5 | NA | TGTGCCAGCAGTTACGATCCGACACAGACCTACGAGCAGTACTTC | CASSYDPTQTYEQYF
TRBD1 | TRBJ2-1 | TRBV18 | NA | TGTGCCAGCTCACCCCTCCGAGGACAGGGTATGAATGAGCAGTTCTTC | CASSPLRGQGMNEQFF
TRBD1 | TRBJ2-1 | TRBV7-8 | NA | TGTGCCAGCAGCTTAGGAGGACAGGGCAGCTCCTACAATGAGCAGTTCTTC | CASSLGGQGSSYNEQFF
NA | TRBJ2-7 | TRBV19 | NA | TGTGCCAGTAGTTCCCTCGGGACACGAAGCTCCTACGAGCAGTACTTC | CASSSLGTRSSYEQYF
TRBD2 | TRBJ2-1 | TRBV10-3 | NA | TGTGCCATCGGAGTCGCGAGAGGCGGGGGTAATGAGCAGTTCTTC | CAIGVARGGGNEQFF
TRBD2 | TRBJ2-1 | TRBV2 | NA | TGTGCCAGCAATCTTGCTTGGGGAACTAGCGGGAGTCGGACCTACAATGAGCAGTTCTTC | CASNLAWGTSGSRTYNEQFF
TRBD2 | TRBJ2-7 | TRBV29-1 | NA | TGCAGCGTCGCCGGGACTAGCGGGAGCTACGAGCAGTACTTC | CSVAGTSGSYEQYF
NA | TRBJ1-1 | TRBV19 | few | TGTGCCAGTAGTGGCCCGTTTGGTGGAAGGGGGACTGAAGCTTTCTTT | CASSGPFGGRGTEAFF
NA | TRBJ2-1 | TRBV7-3 | NA | TGTGCCAGCAGCTTAATAGTGAGGGTAGGCGGCAATGAGCAGTTCTTC | CASSLIVRVGGNEQFF
TRBD1 | TRBJ1-3 | TRBV7-9 | NA | TGTGCCAGCAGCCGCGGGACAGCTGGAAACACCATATATTTT | CASSRGTAGNTIYF
NA | TRBJ1-2 | TRBV15 | NA | TGTGCCACCAGCAGAGGGGGGCAGAGTAACTATGGCTACACCTTC | CATSRGGQSNYGYTF
NA | TRBJ2-2 | TRBV11-3 | NA | TGTGCCAGCAGCCCGGGACACTTCACCGGGGAGCTGTTTTTT | CASSPGHFTGELFF
NA | TRBJ2-3 | TRBV28 | NA | TGTGCCAGCAGTTTATACATCCCTAGCACAGATACGCAGTATTTT | CASSLYIPSTDTQYF
NA | TRBJ1-5 | TRBV19 | NA | TGTGCCAGTAGTATCGGGGGTTATGGCAATCAGCCCCAGCATTTT | CASSIGGYGNQPQHF
NA | TRBJ1-4 | TRBV6-1 | NA | TGTGCCAGCAGTGAAAGGGAGGGCTCAACTAATGAAAAACTGTTTTTT | CASSEREGSTNEKLFF
NA | TRBJ1-4 | TRBV5-1 | NA | TGCGCCAGCAGCCGGGACACCAAAAATGAAAAACTGTTTTTT | CASSRDTKNEKLFF
NA | TRBJ1-1 | TRBV19 | NA | TGTGCCAGTAGTGTTTACGGGGTCGAGAACACTGAAGCTTTCTTT | CASSVYGVENTEAFF
TRBD1 | TRBJ2-5 | TRBV5-6 | few | TGTGCCAGCAGCTCGGACAGGGGACAAGAGACCCAGTACTTC | CASSSDRGQETQYF
TRBD2 | TRBJ2-3 | TRBV2 | few | TGTGCCAGCAGGCGGGGCGGGAGTGGGCCGACAGATACGCAGTATTTT | CASRRGGSGPTDTQYF
TRBD1 | TRBJ2-7 | TRBV27 | NA | TGTGCCAGCAGTTTCCCCGCGGTTAGGGGGCGATCTTGCGAGCAGTACTTC | CASSFPAVRGRSCEQYF
NA | TRBJ1-1 | TRBV27 | once | TGTGCCAGCAGTTTAGGTAGAGGAATGAACACTGAAGCTTTCTTT | CASSLGRGMNTEAFF
NA | TRBJ2-6 | TRBV5-1 | NA | TGCGCCAGCAGCTGGGGCGCTGGGGCCAACGTCCTGACTTTC | CASSWGAGANVLTF
TRBD2 | TRBJ2-7 | TRBV7-2 | NA | TGTGCCAGCAGCTTAGTTGAGCGGGAGGGCCGACGGCAGTACTTC | CASSLVEREGRRQYF
NA | TRBJ1-1 | TRBV10-1 | NA | TGCGCCAGCAGGCTGGGCATGAACACTGAAGCTTTCTTT | CASRLGMNTEAFF
TRBD2 | TRBJ2-5 | TRBV18 | NA | TGTGCCAGCTCACTACTAGCGGGAGGAGAGACCCAGTACTTC | CASSLLAGGETQYF
TRBD2 | TRBJ2-5 | TRBV5-1 | NA | TGCGCCAGCAGCCGGGATGTAGCGGGAAAAGAGACCCAGTACTTC | CASSRDVAGKETQYF
TRBD1 | TRBJ2-3 | TRBV7-6 | NA | TGTGCCAGCAGCTTAGGAATCGGGACAGGGGGCGCCCGGACAGATACGCAGTATTTT | CASSLGIGTGGARTDTQYF
NA | TRBJ1-4 | TRBV4-1 | NA | TGCGCCAGCAGCCAAGGGACAGATGCAACTAATGAAAAACTGTTTTTT | CASSQGTDATNEKLFF
TRBD1 | TRBJ1-5 | TRBV2 | once | TGTGCCAGCAGTGAAACCTTGGACAGGGAAAATCAGCCCCAGCATTTT | CASSETLDRENQPQHF
TRBD2 | TRBJ2-3 | TRBV30 | NA | TGTGCCTGTCAGGGACTAGCGGGAGGAGATACGCAGTATTTT | CACQGLAGGDTQYF
TRBD1 | TRBJ1-1 | TRBV6-4 | NA | TGTGCCAGCAGTGACACACACAGGGGGCAAACTGAAGCTTTCTTT | CASSDTHRGQTEAFF
TRBD1 | TRBJ1-4 | TRBV7-9 | NA | TGTGCCAGCAGCTTATCACAGGGGGGCGCTAATGAAAAACTGTTTTTT | CASSLSQGGANEKLFF
TRBD1 | TRBJ2-7 | TRBV13 | NA | TGTGCCAGCAGCCCGAACCCCGGGACAGGGGCCTACGAGCAGTACTTC | CASSPNPGTGAYEQYF
NA | TRBJ1-1 | TRBV5-4 | few | TGTGCCAGCAGCTCCGCCCGGACAGCTTATGAAGCTTTCTTT | CASSSARTAYEAFF
TRBD1 | TRBJ2-7 | TRBV29-1 | NA | TGCAGCGTGACAGGGGGAGCCGTCTACGAGCAGTACTTC | CSVTGGAVYEQYF
TRBD1 | TRBJ1-1 | TRBV11-2 | NA | TGTGCCAGCAGCTTATATGGGACAGAGAACACTGAAGCTTTCTTT | CASSLYGTENTEAFF
NA | TRBJ2-7 | TRBV5-6 | NA | TGTGCCAGCAGCCGTCGGTACAGGGCGGGCAACGAGCAGTACTTC | CASSRRYRAGNEQYF
NA | TRBJ2-7 | TRBV2 | once | TGTGCCAGCAGGAAAGGGGAGGCCTCCTACGAGCAGTACTTC | CASRKGEASYEQYF
TRBD1 | TRBJ2-7 | TRBV4-1 | NA | TGCGCCAGCAGCCGCACGAGACAGGGGGCAAGCTACGAGCAGTACTTC | CASSRTRQGASYEQYF
TRBD2 | TRBJ2-1 | TRBV4-2 | NA | TGTGCCAGCAGCCAAGACCGGGAGGGGCAGTTCTTC | CASSQDREGQFF